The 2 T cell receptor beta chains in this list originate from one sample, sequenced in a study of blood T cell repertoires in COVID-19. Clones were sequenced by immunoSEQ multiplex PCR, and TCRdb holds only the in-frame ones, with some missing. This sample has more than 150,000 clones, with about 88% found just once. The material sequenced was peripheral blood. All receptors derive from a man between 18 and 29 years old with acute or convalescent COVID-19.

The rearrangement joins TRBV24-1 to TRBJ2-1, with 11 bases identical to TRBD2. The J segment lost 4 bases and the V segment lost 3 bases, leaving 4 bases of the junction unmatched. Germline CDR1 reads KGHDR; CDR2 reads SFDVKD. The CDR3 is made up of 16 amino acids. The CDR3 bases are TGTGCCACCAGTGATACCCCTAGCGGGGGGTACAATGAGCAGTTCTTC. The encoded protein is CATSDTPSGGYNEQFF.

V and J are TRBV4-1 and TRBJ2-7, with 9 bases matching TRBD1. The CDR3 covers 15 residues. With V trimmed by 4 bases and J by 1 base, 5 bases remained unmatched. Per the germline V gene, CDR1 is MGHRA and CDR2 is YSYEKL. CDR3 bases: TGCGCCAGCAGCCCCCTTGGGACAGGGTCCTACGAGCAGTACTTC. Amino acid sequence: CASSPLGTGSYEQYF.